The present TCR beta chain was sequenced within a study of blood T cell repertoires in COVID-19. As originally analysed: The authors estimated nucleated cell counts from reference gene primer amplification. Using immunoSEQ multiplex PCR, the repertoire was profiled, and TCRdb retains in-frame clones only, with some absent. V, J and clone size are taken as reported in that table, and D and trimming were inferred from the DNA itself. Of approximately 220,000 clones listed, roughly nine tenths are singletons. Germline CDR1 and CDR2: LNHDA and SQIVND (reference sequence). The J segment lost 1 base and the V segment lost 4 bases, leaving 4 bases of the junction unmatched. The CDR3 runs to 15 residues.

The sample was peripheral blood. This TCR was recovered from a woman between 45 and 65 years old with acute or convalescent COVID-19. The gene calls are TRBV19 and TRBJ2-3, with 8 bases lining up with TRBD1. The chain's CDR3 is CASSSTGGGTDTQYF. The CDR3 DNA sequence: TGTGCCAGTAGTAGCACAGGGGGAGGCACAGATACGCAGTATTTT.